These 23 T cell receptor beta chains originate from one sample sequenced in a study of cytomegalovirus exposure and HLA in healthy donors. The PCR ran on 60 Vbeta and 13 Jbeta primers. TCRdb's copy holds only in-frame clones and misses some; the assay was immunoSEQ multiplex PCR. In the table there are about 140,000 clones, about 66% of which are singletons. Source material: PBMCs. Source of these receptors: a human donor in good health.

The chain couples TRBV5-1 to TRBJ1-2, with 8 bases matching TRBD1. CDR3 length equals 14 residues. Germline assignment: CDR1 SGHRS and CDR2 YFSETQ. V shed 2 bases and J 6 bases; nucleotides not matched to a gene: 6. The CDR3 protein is CASSLSQGANGYTF. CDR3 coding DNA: TGCGCCAGCAGCTTATCCCAGGGGGCGAATGGCTACACCTTC.

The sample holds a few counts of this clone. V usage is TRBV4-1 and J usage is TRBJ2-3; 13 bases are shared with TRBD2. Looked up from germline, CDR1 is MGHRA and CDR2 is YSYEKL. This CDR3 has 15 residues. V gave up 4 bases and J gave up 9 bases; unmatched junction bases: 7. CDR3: CASSPLAGGVVTQYF. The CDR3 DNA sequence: TGCGCCAGCAGCCCACTAGCGGGAGGGGTGGTCACGCAGTATTTT.

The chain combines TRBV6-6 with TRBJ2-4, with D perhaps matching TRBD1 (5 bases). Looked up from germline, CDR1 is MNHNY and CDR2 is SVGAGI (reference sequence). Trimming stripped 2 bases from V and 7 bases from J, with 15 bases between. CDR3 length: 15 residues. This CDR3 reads CASSYVAGSDNIQYF. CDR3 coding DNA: TGTGCCAGCAGTTACGTGGCAGGGTCTGACAACATTCAGTACTTC.

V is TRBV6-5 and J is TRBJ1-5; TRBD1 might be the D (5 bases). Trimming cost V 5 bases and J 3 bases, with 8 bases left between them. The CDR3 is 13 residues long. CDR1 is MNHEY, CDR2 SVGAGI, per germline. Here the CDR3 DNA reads TGTGCCAGCAGTCGGGGGGTCAATCAGCCCCAGCATTTT. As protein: CASSRGVNQPQHF.

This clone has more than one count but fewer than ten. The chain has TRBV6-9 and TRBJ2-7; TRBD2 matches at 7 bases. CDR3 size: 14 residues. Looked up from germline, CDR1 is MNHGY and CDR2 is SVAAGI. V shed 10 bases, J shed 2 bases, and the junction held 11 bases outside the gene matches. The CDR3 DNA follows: TGTGCCACCGGGGGGTTGGGGGTAGCCTACGAGCAGTACTTC. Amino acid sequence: CATGGLGVAYEQYF.

This chain's CDR3 is CAISESTTPGTEAFF. The CDR3 DNA reads as TGTGCCATCAGTGAGTCCACAACGCCTGGCACTGAAGCTTTCTTT. This rearrangement joins TRBV10-3 to TRBJ1-1; D remains unclear. Germline assignment: CDR1 ENHRY and CDR2 SYGVKD. V shed 0 bases and J shed 4 bases, with 12 bases lying between them. The CDR3 length is 15 residues.

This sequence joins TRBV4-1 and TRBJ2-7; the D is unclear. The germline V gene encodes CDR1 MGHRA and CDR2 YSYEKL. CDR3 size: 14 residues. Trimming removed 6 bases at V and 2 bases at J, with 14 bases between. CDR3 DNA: TGCGCCAGCAGTCTGACCTTAGGAGCCTACGAGCAGTACTTC. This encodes CASSLTLGAYEQYF.

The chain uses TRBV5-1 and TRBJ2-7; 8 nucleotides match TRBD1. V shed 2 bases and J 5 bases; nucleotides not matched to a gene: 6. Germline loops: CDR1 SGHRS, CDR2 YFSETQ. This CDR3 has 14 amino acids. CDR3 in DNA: TGCGCCAGCAGCTTCGGACAGGGTCTGGACGAGCAGTACTTC. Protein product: CASSFGQGLDEQYF. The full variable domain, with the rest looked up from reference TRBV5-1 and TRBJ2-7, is KAGVTQTPRYLIKTRGQQVTLSCSPISGHRSVSWYQQTPGQGLQFLFEYFSETQRNKGNFPGRFSGRQFSNSRSEMNVSTLELGDSALYLCASSFGQGLDEQYFGPGTRLTVT.

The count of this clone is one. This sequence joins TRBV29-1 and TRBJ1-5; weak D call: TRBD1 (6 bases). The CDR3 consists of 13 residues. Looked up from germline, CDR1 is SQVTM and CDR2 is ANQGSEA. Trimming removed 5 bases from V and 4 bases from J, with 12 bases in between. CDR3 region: CSVQGGVNQPQHF. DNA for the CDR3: TGCAGCGTTCAAGGGGGGGTAAATCAGCCCCAGCATTTT.

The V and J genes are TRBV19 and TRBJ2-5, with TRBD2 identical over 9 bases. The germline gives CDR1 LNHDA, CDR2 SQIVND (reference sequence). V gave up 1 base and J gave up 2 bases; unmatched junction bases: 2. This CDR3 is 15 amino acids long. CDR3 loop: CASSIGTSVQETQYF. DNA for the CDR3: TGTGCCAGTAGTATAGGGACTAGCGTTCAAGAGACCCAGTACTTC.

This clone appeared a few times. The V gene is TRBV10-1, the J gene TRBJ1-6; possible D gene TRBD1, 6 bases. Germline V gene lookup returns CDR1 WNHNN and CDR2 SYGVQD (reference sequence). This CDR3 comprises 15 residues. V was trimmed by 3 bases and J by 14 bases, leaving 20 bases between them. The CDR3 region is CASSEGGRGGGTLHF. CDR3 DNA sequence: TGCGCCAGCAGTGAAGGGGGACGAGGGGGTGGTACCCTCCACTTT.

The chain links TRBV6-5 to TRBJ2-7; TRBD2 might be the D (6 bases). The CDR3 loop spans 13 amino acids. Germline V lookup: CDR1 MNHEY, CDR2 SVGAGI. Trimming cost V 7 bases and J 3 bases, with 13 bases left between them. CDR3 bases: TGTGCCAGCATGGCGGGACCCGTCTACGAGCAGTACTTC. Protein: CASMAGPVYEQYF.

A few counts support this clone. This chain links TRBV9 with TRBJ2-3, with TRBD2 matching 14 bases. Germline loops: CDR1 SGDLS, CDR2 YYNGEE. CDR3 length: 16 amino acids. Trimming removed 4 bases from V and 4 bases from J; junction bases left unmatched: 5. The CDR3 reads CASSMPGLAGADTQYF. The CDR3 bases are TGTGCCAGCAGCATGCCGGGACTAGCGGGAGCAGATACGCAGTATTTT. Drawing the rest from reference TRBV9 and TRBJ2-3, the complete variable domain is DSGVTQTPKHLITATGQRVTLRCSPRSGDLSVYWYQQSLDQGLQFLIQYYNGEERAKGNILERFSAQQFPDLHSELNLSSLELGDSALYFCASSMPGLAGADTQYFGPGTRLTVL.

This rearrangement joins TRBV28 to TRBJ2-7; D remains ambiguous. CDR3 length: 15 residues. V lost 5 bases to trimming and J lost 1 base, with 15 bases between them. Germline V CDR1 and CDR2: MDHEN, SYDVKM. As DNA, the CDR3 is TGTGCCAGCAGTACCGGGTCTACGGGTTCCTACGAGCAGTACTTC. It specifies CASSTGSTGSYEQYF.

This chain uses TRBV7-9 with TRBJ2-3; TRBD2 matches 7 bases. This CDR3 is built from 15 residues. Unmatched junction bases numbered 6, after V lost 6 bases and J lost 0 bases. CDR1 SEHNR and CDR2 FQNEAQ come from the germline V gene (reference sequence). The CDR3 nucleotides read TGTGCCAGCAGGTTGACTAGCCTAAGCACAGATACGCAGTATTTT. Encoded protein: CASRLTSLSTDTQYF. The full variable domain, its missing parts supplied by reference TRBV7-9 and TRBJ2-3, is DTGVSQNPRHKITKRGQNVTFRCDPISEHNRLYWYRQTLGQGPEFLTYFQNEAQLEKSRLLSDRFSAERPKGSFSTLEIQRTEQGDSAMYLCASRLTSLSTDTQYFGPGTRLTVL.

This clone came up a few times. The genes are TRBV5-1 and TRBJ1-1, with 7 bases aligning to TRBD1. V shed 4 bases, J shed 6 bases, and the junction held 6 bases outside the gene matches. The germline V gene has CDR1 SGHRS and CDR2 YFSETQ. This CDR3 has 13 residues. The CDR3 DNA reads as TGCGCCAGCAGCGTTCAGGGGGACCCTGAAGCTTTCTTT. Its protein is CASSVQGDPEAFF.

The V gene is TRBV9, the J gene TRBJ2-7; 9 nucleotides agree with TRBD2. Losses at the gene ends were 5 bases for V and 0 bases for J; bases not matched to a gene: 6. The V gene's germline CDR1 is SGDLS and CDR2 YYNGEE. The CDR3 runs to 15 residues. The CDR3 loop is CASSESGGSSYEQYF. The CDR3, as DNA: TGTGCCAGCAGTGAAAGCGGGGGGAGCTCCTACGAGCAGTACTTC.

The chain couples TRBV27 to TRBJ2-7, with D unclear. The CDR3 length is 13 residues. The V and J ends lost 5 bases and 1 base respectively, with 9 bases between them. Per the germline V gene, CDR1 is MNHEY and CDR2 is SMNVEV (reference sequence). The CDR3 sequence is CASSPHSSYEQYF. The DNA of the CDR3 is TGTGCCAGCAGTCCTCACAGTTCCTACGAGCAGTACTTC.

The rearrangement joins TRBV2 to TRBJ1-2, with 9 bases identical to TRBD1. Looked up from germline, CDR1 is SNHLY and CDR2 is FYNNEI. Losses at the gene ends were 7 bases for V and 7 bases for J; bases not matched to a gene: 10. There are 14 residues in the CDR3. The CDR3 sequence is CASTEGQGMSGYTF. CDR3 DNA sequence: TGTGCCAGCACGGAAGGACAGGGGATGAGTGGCTACACCTTC.

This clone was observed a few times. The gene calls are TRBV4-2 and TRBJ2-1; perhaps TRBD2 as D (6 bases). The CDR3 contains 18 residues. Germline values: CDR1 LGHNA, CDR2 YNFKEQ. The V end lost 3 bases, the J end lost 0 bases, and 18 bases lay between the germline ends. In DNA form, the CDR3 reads TGTGCCAGCAGCCAGGGCAGAAGCGGGTCCCCCTCCTACAATGAGCAGTTCTTC. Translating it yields CASSQGRSGSPSYNEQFF.

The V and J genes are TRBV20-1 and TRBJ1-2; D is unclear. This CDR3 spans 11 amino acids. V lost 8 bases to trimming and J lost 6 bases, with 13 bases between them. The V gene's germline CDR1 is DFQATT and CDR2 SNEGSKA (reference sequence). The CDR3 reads CSRREVHGYTF. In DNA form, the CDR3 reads TGCAGTCGCCGGGAAGTTCATGGCTACACCTTC.

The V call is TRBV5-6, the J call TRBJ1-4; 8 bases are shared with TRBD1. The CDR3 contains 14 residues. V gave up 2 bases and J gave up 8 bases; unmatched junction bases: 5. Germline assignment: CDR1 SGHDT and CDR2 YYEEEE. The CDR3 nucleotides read TGTGCCAGCAGCTTCCAGGGGGCCGGGGAAAAACTGTTTTTT. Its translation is CASSFQGAGEKLFF.

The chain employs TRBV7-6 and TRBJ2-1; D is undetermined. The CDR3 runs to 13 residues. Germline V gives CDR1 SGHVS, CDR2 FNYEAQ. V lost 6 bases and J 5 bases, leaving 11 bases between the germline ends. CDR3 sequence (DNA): TGTGCCAGCAGTCCCGAGCCCCACAATGAGCAGTTCTTC. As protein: CASSPEPHNEQFF.